This T cell receptor beta chain derives from a study of blood T cell repertoires in COVID-19. Study background: Acute and convalescent COVID-19 samples came from the United States, Italy and Spain.

In the study's own analysis: Amplified reference gene primers provided the basis for estimating nucleated cell counts. TCRdb keeps only in-frame clones here, not all; method: immunoSEQ multiplex PCR. From that table come the V and J calls and clone size; the DNA was used to work out D and trimming. Here the sample spans 320,000 or so clones, more than 75% being singletons. Germline V gives CDR1 LGHNA, CDR2 YNFKEQ. This CDR3 is 15 amino acids long. Deletions cut 0 bases from V and 5 bases from J, with 13 bases between. Enrolled through a virtual design, the participants were between about 18 and 100 years of age and came from 24 US areas. Cohort allocation depended upon clinical history that participants reported.

This chain connects TRBV4-2 to TRBJ1-1; D is ambiguous. Sequencing was done on a sample of PBMCs or T cells enriched from blood (not recorded which). The clonotype originates from a woman younger than 45 who had recovered from COVID-19. The CDR3 loop is CASSQDPSFGTEAFF. CDR3 DNA: TGTGCCAGCAGCCAAGATCCCTCCTTCGGGACTGAAGCTTTCTTT.